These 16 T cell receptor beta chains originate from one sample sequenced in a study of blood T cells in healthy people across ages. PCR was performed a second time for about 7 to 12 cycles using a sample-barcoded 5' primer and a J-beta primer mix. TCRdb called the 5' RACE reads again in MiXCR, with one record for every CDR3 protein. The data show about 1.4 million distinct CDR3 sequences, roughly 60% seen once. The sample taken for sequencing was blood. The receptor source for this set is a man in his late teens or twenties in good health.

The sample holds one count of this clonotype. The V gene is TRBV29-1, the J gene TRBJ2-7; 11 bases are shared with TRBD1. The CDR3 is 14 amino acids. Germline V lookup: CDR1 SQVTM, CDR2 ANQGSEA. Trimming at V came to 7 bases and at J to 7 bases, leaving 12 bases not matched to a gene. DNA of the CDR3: TGCAGCGCAGGACAGGGGGCTTCCTACAATGAGCAGTACTTC. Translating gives CSAGQGASYNEQYF.

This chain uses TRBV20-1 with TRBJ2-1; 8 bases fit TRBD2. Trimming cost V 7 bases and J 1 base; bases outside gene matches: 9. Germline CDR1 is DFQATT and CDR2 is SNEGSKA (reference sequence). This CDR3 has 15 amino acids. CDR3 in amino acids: CSGADGGASYNEQFF. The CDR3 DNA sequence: TGCAGTGGAGCCGACGGGGGGGCTTCCTACAATGAGCAGTTCTTC.

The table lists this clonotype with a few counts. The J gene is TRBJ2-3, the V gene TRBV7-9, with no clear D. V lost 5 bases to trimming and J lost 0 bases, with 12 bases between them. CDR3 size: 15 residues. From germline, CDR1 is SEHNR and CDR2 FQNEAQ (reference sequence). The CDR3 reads CASSEGVPSTDTQYF. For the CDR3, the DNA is TGTGCCAGCAGCGAAGGCGTTCCTAGCACAGATACGCAGTATTTT.

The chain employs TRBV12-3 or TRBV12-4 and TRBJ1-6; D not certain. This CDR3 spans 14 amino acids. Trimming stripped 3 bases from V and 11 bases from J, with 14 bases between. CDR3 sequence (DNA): TGTGCCAGCAGTTTTTCGACAACCGGGGCACCCCTCCACTTT. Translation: CASSFSTTGAPLHF.

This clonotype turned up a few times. The CDR3 DNA sequence: TGTGCCAGCAGTCCGCGTCCGGACAGGGGTTACGAGCAGTACTTC. Residues: CASSPRPDRGYEQYF. The rearrangement links TRBV12-3 or TRBV12-4 to TRBJ2-7; TRBD1 aligns across 9 bases. The J segment lost 4 bases and the V segment lost 5 bases, leaving 9 bases of the junction unmatched. The CDR3 contains 15 residues.

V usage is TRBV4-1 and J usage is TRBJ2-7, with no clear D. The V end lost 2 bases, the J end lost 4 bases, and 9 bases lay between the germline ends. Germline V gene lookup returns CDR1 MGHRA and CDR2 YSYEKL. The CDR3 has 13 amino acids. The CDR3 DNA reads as TGCGCCAGCAGCCAATTGACTCAATACGAGCAGTACTTC. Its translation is CASSQLTQYEQYF.

The CDR3 DNA follows: TGTGCCAGCAGTTACTCGGACCTCTCGGTCCGAGAGACCCAGTACTTC. Its translation: CASSYSDLSVRETQYF. V and J are TRBV6-5 and TRBJ2-5; D remains unclear. The germline V gene has CDR1 MNHEY and CDR2 SVGAGI. V dropped 0 bases and J dropped 4 bases, with 15 bases sitting between them. The CDR3 loop spans 16 amino acids.

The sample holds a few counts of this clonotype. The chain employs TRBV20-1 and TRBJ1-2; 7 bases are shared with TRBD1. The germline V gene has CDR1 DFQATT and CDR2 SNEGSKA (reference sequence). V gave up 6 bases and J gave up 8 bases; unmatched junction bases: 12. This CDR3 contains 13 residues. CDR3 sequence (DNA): TGCAGTGCGCGGAAGGGGGCCTCCGTCGGCTACACCTTC. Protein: CSARKGASVGYTF.

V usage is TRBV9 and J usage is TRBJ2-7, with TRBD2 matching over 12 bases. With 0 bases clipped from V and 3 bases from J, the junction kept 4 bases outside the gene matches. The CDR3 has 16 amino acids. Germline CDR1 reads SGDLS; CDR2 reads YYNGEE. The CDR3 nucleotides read TGTGCCAGCAGCGTAGCAGGGACTAGCGGGTACTACGAGCAGTACTTC. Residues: CASSVAGTSGYYEQYF.

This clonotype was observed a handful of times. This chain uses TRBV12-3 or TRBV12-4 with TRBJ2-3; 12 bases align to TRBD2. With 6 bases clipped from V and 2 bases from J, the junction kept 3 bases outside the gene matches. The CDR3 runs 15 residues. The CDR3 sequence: CASRWTSGDTDTQYF. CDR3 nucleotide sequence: TGTGCCAGCAGGTGGACTAGCGGGGACACAGATACGCAGTATTTT.

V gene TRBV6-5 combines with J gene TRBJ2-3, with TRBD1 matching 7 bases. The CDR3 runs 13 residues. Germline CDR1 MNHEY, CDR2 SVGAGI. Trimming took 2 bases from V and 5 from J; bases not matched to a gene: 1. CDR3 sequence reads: CASSYTGVDTQYF. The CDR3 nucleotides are TGTGCCAGCAGTTACACAGGGGTAGATACGCAGTATTTT.

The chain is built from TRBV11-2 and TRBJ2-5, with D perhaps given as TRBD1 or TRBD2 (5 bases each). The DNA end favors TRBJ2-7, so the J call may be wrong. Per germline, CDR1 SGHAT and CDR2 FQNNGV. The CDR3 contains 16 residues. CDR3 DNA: TGTGCCAGCAGCTTCAGGGATAGGGACGGCATCTACGAGCAGTACTTC. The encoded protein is CASSFRDRDGIYEQYF.

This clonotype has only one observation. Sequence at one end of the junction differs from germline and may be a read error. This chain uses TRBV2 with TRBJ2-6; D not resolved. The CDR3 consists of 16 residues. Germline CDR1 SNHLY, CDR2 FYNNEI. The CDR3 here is CASSETIAPGANVLTF. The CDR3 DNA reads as TGTGCCAGTAGTGAAACCATCGCACCTGGGGCCAACGTCCTGACTTTC.

The DNA of the CDR3 is TGTGCCATCAGTGTAAGTTGGGCCGAGCAGTACTTC. Protein: CAISVSWAEQYF. The chain links TRBV10-3 to TRBJ2-4, with no clear D. The end of the DNA fits TRBJ2-7 better, so the J call may be wrong. This CDR3 comprises 12 residues. Germline CDR1 is ENHRY and CDR2 is SYGVKD.

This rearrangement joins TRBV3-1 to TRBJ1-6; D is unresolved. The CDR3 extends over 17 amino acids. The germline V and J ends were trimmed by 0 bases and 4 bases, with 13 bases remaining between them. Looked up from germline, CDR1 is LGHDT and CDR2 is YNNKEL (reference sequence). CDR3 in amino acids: CASSQEGHYPYNSPLHF. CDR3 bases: TGTGCCAGCAGCCAAGAGGGCCACTACCCTTATAATTCACCCCTCCACTTT.

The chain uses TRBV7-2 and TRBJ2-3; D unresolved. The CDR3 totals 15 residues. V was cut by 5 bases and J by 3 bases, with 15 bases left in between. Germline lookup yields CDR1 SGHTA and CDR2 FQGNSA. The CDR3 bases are TGTGCCAGCAGCCGTCCACAGACAAGAACAGATACGCAGTATTTT. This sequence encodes CASSRPQTRTDTQYF.